Listed below are T cell receptor beta chains from one sample, sequenced in a study of T cell responses to AZD1222 COVID-19 vaccine. TCRdb keeps only in-frame clones here, not all; method: immunoSEQ multiplex PCR. The repertoire holds 25,000 to 30,000 clones, with around 80% as singletons. Here the sequenced sample was peripheral blood, taken on day 0 of AZD1222 vaccination. These receptors were collected from an adult in good health. Each CDR3 is given with its conserved first and last residue. Fields, in order: J gene, V gene, CDR3 protein.

TRBJ2-3	TRBV5-3	CARSPQGPCGRAGDTQYF
TRBJ1-6	TRBV30	CAWAPQRGANNSPLHF
TRBJ2-1	TRBV7-2	CASSLDISSYNEQFF
TRBJ1-1	TRBV4-2	CASSQDPSGGTEAFF
TRBJ2-3	TRBV7-9	CASSPTSGRTDTQYF
TRBJ1-5	TRBV4-1	CASSQEGQGAVQPQHF
TRBJ1-2	TRBV23-1	CASSLHDYGYTF
TRBJ2-3	TRBV10-3	CAIRTASGGGTQYF
TRBJ2-7	TRBV6-5	CASSYSGVLSHEQYF
TRBJ1-2	TRBV5-1	CASSLEGQGGGYTF
TRBJ2-5	TRBV4-1	CASSTDRGLQETQYF
TRBJ2-1	TRBV3-1/TRBV3-2	CASSHGTSGSFEQFF
TRBJ2-1	TRBV7-7	CASSSGLAIHNEQFF
TRBJ1-3	TRBV6-5	CASSSFGNTIYF
TRBJ2-1	TRBV10-3	CAISEGVTSGNNEQFF
TRBJ2-3	TRBV24-1	CATSADTDTQYF